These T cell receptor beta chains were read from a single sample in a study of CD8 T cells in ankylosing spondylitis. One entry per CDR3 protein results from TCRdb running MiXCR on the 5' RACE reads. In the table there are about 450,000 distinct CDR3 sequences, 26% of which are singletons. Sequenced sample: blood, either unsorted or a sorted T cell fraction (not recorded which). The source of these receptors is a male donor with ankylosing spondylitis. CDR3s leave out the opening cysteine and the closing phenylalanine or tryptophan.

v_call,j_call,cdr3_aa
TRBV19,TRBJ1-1,ASSRSGGMGTEAF
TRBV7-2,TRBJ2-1,ASSLTKGLEQF
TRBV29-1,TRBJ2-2,SVEGYGGRTGELF
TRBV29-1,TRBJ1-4,SVPKGEKLF
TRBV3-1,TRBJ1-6,ASSQDGTGDNSPLH
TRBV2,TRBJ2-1,ASSESRLKNNEQF
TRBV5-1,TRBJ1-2,ASSLDRLDYGYT
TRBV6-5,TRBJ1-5,ASSYVTGGGNQPQH
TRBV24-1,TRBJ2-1,ATSDPRRSYNEQF
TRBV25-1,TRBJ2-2,ASSESEGANTGELF
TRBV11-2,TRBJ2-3,ASSHTRGGGGTDTQY
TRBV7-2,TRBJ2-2,ASSTAGGSTGELF
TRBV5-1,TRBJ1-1,ASVAFLVGATEAF
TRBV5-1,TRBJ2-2,ASSFLAGDPGELF
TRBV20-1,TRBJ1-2,SARDTTGYGYT
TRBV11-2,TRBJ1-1,ASSLAEDTEAF
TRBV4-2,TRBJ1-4,ASSRRDPELNEKLF
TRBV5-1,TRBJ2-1,ASSDSGSYNEQF